This T cell receptor beta chain is drawn from a study of blood T cell repertoires in COVID-19. Turning to the study itself: The cDNA or gDNA used as material had been derived from T cells, B-cell-depleted T cells, or PBMCs.

Germline V gene sequence: CDR1 SEHNR, CDR2 FQNEAQ (reference sequence). The CDR3 extends over 15 amino acids. The germline V and J ends were trimmed by 5 bases and 7 bases, with 18 bases remaining between them. Produced via immunoSEQ multiplex PCR; TCRdb's table is partial and in-frame only. The table has about 50,000 clones, 70% to 90% seen once; the top ten hold under 2.5%. This clone was seen just once. The rearrangement uses TRBV7-9 and TRBJ2-1; no clear D gene. This TCR came from a human donor in a cohort sampled during active COVID-19. Sequenced sample: peripheral blood. CDR3: CASSPVDSFGNEQFF. The CDR3 DNA is TGTGCCAGCAGCCCGGTAGACTCATTTGGGAATGAGCAGTTCTTC.